This entry describes one T cell receptor beta chain. This receptor's antigen is unknown. Qualities for individual bases were not recorded, and no much larger clone is one base off. TCRbeta CDR3 regions were amplified from genomic DNA using the immunoSEQ Assay, a bias-controlled multiplex PCR. In the source study's methods: The number of nucleated cells in each sample was estimated by amplification of reference gene primers within the assay. To quantify the absolute abundance of each unique TCRbeta CDR3 rearrangement, sequence reads were collapsed and filtered. For each sample, productive Simpson clonality was calculated as the square root of Simpson's diversity index over productive rearrangements. TCRdb holds this immuneACCESS table with in-frame rearrangements only. Some clones are missing; in checked studies, unresolved V genes explain under half, and the rest has no known cause. The D gene and trimming were derived from the DNA, and the V and J assignments and clone size from that table. A total of 350,000 to 500,000 clones appear in this sample, about 90% of them only once. Roughly 0.87% of the sample is in the top ten clones.

One collaborating source in Seattle enrolled patients during active infection and followed them longitudinally through the course of disease. Each collaborating institution followed its own protocols to collect whole blood in K2EDTA tubes. For TCRbeta analysis, collaborators shipped samples as frozen whole blood, isolated PBMCs, or DNA extracted from either of those sample types. This sample was taken from a study of blood T cell repertoires in COVID-19 (TCRdb year 2020). At the level of the whole study: Samples covering the acute and convalescent phases of COVID-19 were provided by collaborators in the United States, Italy and Spain. Samples were obtained from the ongoing ImmuneRACE study (first 160 participants) and from about 1,300 subjects provided by 6 global collaborators. The prospective study material was composed of cDNA or gDNA derived from T cells, B-cell-depleted T cells, or PBMCs. Subjects who had been exposed to COVID-19, were actively infected with it, or had recovered from it provided the deeply sampled blood TCRbeta repertoires that made up the dataset. Where HLA class I and class II types were available, the types were taken from metadata supplied by the sample provider, not from assay-based typing. Sample metadata almost always included a de-identified subject ID, COVID-19 status, age in years and sex. The repertoires were released in a freely available public database meant as a resource for research on the immune response to SARS-CoV-2.

The paper's findings and limits, for the study overall: Clinical and demographic metadata were provided uncurated, with the amount varying by source and participant.

The sample taken for sequencing was peripheral blood. The clonotype was recovered from a man between 18 and 29 years old with COVID-19, enrolled during active disease.

The encoded CDR3 is CASSQGTGGESPLHF. The nucleotide sequence reads TGTGCCAGCTCGCAAGGGACAGGGGGAGAGTCACCCCTCCACTTT. This chain joins TRBV18 to TRBJ1-6, and TRBD1 aligns with 11 junction nucleotides. Trimming takes 6 bases off V and 10 bases off J; junction bases not matched to a gene: 8. The CDR3 spans 15 residues, from the cysteine through the phenylalanine. The sequence is cut down to CDR3 DNA, 45 bases in frame from base 1. The germline V gene supplies CDR1 KGHSH and CDR2 LQKENI.